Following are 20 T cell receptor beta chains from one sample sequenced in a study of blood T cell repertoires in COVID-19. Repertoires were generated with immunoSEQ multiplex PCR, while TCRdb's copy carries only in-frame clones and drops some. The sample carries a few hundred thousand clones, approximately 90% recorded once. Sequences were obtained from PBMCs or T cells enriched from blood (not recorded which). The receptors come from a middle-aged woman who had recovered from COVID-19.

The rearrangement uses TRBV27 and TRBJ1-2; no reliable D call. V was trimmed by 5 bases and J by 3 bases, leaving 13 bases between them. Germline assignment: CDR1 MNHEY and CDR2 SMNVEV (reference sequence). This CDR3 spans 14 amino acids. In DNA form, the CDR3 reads TGTGCCAGCAGTCCCTCCGGGTATGACTATGGCTACACCTTC. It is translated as CASSPSGYDYGYTF.

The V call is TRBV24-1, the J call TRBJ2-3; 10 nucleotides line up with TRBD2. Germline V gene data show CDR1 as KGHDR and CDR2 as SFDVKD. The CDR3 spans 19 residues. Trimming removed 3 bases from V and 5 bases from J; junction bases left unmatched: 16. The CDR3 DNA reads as TGTGCCACCAGTGATACCACGTACCTTGCCCTAGCGGGAGAAGATACGCAGTATTTT. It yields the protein CATSDTTYLALAGEDTQYF.

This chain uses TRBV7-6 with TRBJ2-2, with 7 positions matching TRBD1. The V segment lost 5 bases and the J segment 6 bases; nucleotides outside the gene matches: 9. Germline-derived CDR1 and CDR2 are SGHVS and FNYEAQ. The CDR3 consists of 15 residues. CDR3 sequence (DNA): TGTGCCAGCAGCGGGAAACTGACAGGGTCCGGGGAGCTGTTTTTT. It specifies CASSGKLTGSGELFF. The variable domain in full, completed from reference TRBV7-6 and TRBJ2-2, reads GAGVSQSPRYKVTKRGQDVALRCDPISGHVSLYWYRQALGQGPEFLTYFNYEAQQDKSGLPNDRFSAERPEGSISTLTIQRTEQRDSAMYRCASSGKLTGSGELFFGEGSRLTVL.

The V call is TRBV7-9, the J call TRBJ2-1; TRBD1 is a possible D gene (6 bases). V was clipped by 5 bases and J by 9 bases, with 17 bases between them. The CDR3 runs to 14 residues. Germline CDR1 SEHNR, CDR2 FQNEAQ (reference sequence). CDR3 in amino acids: CASSPNTGIGEQFF. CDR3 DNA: TGTGCCAGCAGCCCTAATACAGGGATTGGTGAGCAGTTCTTC.

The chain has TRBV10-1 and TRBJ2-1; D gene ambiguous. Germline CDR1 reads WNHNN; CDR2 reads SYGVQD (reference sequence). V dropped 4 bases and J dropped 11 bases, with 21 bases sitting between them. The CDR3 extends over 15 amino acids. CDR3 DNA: TGCGCCAGCAGTGGTCTTCGGCAGGAAGAAACAAAGCAGTTCTTC. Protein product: CASSGLRQEETKQFF.

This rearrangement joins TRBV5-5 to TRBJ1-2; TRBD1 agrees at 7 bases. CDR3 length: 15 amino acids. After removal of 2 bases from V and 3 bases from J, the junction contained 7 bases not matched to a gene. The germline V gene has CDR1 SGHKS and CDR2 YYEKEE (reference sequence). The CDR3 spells CASSLIAGTDYGYTF. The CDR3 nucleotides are TGTGCCAGCAGCTTAATAGCCGGGACAGACTATGGCTACACCTTC.

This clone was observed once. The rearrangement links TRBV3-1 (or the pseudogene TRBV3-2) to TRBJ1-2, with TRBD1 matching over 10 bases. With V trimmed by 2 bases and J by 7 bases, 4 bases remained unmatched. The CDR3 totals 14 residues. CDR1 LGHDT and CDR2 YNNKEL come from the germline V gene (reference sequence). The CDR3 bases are TGTGCCAGCAGCCAACTCCGGGACAGGGGTGGCTACACCTTC. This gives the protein CASSQLRDRGGYTF.

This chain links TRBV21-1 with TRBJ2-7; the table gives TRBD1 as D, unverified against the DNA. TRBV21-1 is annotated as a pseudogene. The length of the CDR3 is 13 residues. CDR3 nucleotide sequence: TGTGCCAGCACCCCAGGGAACTCCTACGAGCAGTACTTC. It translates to CASTPGNSYEQYF.

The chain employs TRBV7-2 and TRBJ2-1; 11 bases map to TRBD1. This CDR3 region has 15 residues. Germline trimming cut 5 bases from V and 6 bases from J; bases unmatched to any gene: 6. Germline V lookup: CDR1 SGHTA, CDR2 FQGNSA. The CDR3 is CASSADRGRGNEQFF. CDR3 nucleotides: TGTGCCAGCAGCGCGGACAGGGGGCGCGGCAATGAGCAGTTCTTC.

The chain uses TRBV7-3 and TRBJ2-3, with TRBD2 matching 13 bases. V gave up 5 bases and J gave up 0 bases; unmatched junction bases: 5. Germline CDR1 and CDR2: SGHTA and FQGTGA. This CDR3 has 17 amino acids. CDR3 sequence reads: CASSIGLAGESTDTQYF. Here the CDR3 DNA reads TGTGCCAGCAGCATAGGACTAGCGGGAGAGAGCACAGATACGCAGTATTTT.

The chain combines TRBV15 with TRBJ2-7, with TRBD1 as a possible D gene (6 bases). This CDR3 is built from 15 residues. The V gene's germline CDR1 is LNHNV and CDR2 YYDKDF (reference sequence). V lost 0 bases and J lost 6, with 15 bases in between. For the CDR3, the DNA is TGTGCCACCAGCAGAGACAGGGGAAGCTGGAGCGAGCAGTACTTC. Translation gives CATSRDRGSWSEQYF.

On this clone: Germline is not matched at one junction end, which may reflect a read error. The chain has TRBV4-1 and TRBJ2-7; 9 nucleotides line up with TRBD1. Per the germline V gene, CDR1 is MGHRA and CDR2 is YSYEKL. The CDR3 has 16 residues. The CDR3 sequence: CVSSDGAGQGTNEQYF. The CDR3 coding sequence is TGCGTCAGCAGTGACGGGGCCGGACAGGGGACGAACGAGCAGTACTTC.

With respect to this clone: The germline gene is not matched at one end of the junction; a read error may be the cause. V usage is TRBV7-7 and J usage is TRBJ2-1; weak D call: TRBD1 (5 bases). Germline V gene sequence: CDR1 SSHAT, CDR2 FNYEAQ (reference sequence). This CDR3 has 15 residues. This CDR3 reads CASSPRGGSYNEQFF. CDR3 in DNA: TGTGCTAGCAGCCCTAGGGGTGGCTCCTACAATGAGCAGTTCTTC.

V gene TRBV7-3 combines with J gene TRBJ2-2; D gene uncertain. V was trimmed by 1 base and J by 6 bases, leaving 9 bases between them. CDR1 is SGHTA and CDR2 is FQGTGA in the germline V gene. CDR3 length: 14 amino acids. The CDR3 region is CASSLNPSPGELFF. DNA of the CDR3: TGTGCCAGCAGCTTAAACCCTAGTCCCGGGGAGCTGTTTTTT.

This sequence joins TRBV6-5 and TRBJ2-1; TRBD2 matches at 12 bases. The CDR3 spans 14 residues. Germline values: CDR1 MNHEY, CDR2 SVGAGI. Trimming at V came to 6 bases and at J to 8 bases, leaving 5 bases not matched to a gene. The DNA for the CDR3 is TGTGCCAGCAGGCCTAGCGGGGGGGCCCATGAGCAGTTCTTC. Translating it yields CASRPSGGAHEQFF.

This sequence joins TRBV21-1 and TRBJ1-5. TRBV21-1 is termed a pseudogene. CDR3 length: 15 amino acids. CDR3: CASSKIIPRNQPQHF. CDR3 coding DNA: TGTGCCAGCAGCAAAATAATCCCTCGGAATCAGCCCCAGCATTTT.

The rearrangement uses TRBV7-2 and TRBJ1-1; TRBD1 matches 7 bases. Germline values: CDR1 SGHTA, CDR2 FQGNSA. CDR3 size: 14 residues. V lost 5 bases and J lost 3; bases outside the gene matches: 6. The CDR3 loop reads CASSVRTGDTEAFF. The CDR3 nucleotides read TGTGCCAGCAGCGTTCGGACAGGCGACACTGAAGCTTTCTTT.

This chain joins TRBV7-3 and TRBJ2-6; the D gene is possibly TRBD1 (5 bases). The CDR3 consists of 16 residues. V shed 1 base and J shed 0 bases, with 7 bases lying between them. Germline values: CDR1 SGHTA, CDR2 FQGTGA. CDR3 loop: CASSLIRGSGANVLTF. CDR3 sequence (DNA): TGTGCCAGCAGCTTAATTAGGGGCTCTGGGGCCAACGTCCTGACTTTC.

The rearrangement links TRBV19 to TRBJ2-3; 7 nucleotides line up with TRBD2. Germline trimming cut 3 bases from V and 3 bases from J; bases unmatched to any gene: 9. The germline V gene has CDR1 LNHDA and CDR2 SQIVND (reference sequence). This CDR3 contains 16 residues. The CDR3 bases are TGTGCCAGTAGTATCCGGCGGGGGATAGAGACAGATACGCAGTATTTT. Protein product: CASSIRRGIETDTQYF.

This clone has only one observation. Written as DNA, the CDR3 is TGCGCCAGCAGCCTACTCAGGGGGAACGAGCAGTACTTC. As protein: CASSLLRGNEQYF. V and J are TRBV4-3 and TRBJ2-7; 7 nucleotides match TRBD1. With V trimmed by 4 bases and J by 5 bases, 5 bases remained unmatched. There are 13 residues in the CDR3. Looked up from germline, CDR1 is LGHNA and CDR2 is YSLEER.